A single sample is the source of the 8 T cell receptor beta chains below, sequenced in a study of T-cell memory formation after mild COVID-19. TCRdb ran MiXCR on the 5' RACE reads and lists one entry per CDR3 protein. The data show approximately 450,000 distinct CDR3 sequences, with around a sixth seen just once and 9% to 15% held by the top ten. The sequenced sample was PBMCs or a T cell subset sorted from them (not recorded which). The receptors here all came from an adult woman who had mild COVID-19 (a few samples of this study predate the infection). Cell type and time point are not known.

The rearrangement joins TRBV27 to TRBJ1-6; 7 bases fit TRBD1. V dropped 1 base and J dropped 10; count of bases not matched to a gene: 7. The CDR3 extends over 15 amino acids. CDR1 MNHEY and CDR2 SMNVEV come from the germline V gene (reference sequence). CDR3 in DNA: TGTGCCAGCAGTTTATGGGAAGGGGGCAAGTCACCCCTCCACTTT. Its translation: CASSLWEGGKSPLHF.

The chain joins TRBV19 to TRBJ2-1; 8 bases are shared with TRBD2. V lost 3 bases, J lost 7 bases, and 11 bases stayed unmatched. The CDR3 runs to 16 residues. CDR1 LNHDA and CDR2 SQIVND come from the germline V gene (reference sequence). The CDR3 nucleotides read TGTGCCAGTAGTATGGCTAGCGGGCGTGGTGGGAATGAGCAGTTCTTC. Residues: CASSMASGRGGNEQFF.

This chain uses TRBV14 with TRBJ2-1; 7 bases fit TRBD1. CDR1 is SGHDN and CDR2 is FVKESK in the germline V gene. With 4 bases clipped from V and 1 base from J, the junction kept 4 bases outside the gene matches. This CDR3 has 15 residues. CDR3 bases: TGTGCCAGCAGCCGGGACAGCATTTCCTACAATGAGCAGTTCTTC. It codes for CASSRDSISYNEQFF.

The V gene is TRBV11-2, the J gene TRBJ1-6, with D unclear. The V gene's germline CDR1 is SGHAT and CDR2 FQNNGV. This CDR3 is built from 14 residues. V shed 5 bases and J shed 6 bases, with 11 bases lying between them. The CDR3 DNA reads TGTGCCAGCAGCATTGGACGGTCTAATTCACCCCTCCACTTT. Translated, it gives CASSIGRSNSPLHF.

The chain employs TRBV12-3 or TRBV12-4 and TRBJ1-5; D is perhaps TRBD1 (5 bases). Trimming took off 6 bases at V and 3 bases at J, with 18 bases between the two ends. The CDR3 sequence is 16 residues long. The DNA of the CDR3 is TGTGCCAGCAGGGATTCGGGTAGGACACACAATCAGCCCCAGCATTTT. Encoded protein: CASRDSGRTHNQPQHF.

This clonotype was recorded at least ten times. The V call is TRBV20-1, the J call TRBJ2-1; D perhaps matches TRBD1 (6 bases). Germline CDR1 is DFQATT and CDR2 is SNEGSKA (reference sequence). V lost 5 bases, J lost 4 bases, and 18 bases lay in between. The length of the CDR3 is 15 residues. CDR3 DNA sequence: TGCAGTGCTCGACCACTGAGTGGACAGTACAATGAGCAGTTCTTC. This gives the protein CSARPLSGQYNEQFF.

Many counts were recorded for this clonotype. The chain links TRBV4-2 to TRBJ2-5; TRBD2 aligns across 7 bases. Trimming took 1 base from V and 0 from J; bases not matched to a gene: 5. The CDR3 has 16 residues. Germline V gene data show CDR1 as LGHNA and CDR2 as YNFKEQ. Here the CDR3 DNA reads TGTGCCAGCAGCCAAGGGACTAGTGGATACCAAGAGACCCAGTACTTC. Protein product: CASSQGTSGYQETQYF.

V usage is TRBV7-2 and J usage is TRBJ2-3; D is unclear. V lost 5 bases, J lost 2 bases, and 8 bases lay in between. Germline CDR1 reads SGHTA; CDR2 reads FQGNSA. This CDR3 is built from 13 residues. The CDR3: CASSPHYTDTQYF. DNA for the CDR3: TGTGCCAGCAGCCCTCACTACACAGATACGCAGTATTTT.